What follows is one T cell receptor beta chain and its context. The source of the sample is a study of OX40 agonist ivuxolimab in advanced cancers. Study at large: One patient with hepatocellular carcinoma and two with cutaneous melanoma, three in all, had partial responses.

Any history of autoimmune disease or systemic immunosuppression disqualified patients. Samples of blood were obtained at baseline, on cycle 4 day 1, and on cycle 7 day 1. Profiled with immunoSEQ multiplex PCR; TCRdb holds only in-frame clones, not every one. The sample lists around 67,000 clones, approximately 81% seen once, with around 2% in the top ten. Germline V gene sequence: CDR1 LNHDA, CDR2 SQIVND (reference sequence). V was pared by 7 bases and J by 0 bases, with 3 bases of the junction left unmatched. CDR3 length: 15 amino acids. The TCR was taken from an adult with an advanced solid tumor such as melanoma, head and neck, liver or kidney cancer. The chain combines TRBV19 with TRBJ2-2; 9 positions agree with TRBD2. Here the sequenced sample was CD4+ or CD8+ T cells sorted from blood, taken in a trial of the OX40 agonist ivuxolimab. The CDR3: CASKAGGANTGELFF. In DNA form, the CDR3 reads TGTGCCAGTAAAGCGGGAGGAGCGAACACCGGGGAGCTGTTTTTT.